Each of the 25 T cell receptor beta chains below was sequenced from the same sample in a study of cytomegalovirus exposure and HLA in healthy donors. It was with 60 Vbeta and 13 Jbeta primers that the PCR ran. The repertoire was sequenced with immunoSEQ multiplex PCR; TCRdb's copy has only in-frame clones and lacks some. The repertoire holds fewer than 130,000 clones, approximately 83% seen once, with about 1.8% in the top ten. The sequenced sample was PBMCs. The receptor source for this set is a man aged 35-49 years in good health and CMV-seronegative.

The chain employs TRBV5-1 and TRBJ2-6, with D maybe TRBD2 (6 bases). V shed 6 bases and J shed 0 bases, with 19 bases lying between them. CDR1 is SGHRS and CDR2 is YFSETQ in the germline V gene. The CDR3 has 18 residues. The DNA of the CDR3 is TGCGCCAGCACCTCGGGAGCAGGACACCGCTCTGGGGCCAACGTCCTGACTTTC. Translating it yields CASTSGAGHRSGANVLTF.

The CDR3 region has the DNA TGTGCCAGCAGTGAAAGGACAAAAGAGACCCAGTACTTC. This sequence encodes CASSERTKETQYF. The gene calls are TRBV2 and TRBJ2-5; a possible D gene is TRBD1 (5 bases). Per germline, CDR1 SNHLY and CDR2 FYNNEI. Trimming took 2 bases from V and 3 from J, leaving 7 bases between them. The CDR3 consists of 13 residues.

This chain joins TRBV7-3 and TRBJ2-2, with D possibly matching TRBD1 (6 bases). The CDR3 has 17 residues. The ends were cut back, 7 bases at V and 4 bases at J, with 22 bases in the middle. Germline V gene sequence: CDR1 SGHTA, CDR2 FQGTGA. The CDR3 spells CASTIGGTGGGTGELFF. For the CDR3, the DNA is TGTGCCAGCACCATAGGGGGTACAGGAGGCGGCACCGGGGAGCTGTTTTTT.

The V gene is TRBV7-8, the J gene TRBJ1-1; D is possibly TRBD1 (5 bases). Germline V gives CDR1 SGHVS, CDR2 FQNEAQ. This CDR3 is 17 amino acids long. V was trimmed by 1 base and J by 0 bases, leaving 15 bases between them. CDR3 in DNA: TGTGCCAGCAGCTTAGGGGTACCAAGACAGCTGAACACTGAAGCTTTCTTT. It is translated as CASSLGVPRQLNTEAFF.

The gene calls are TRBV7-9 and TRBJ2-1; D is possibly TRBD1 (5 bases). The CDR3 consists of 14 residues. V lost 5 bases to trimming and J lost 9 bases, with 17 bases between them. CDR1 and CDR2 (germline): SEHNR, FQNEAQ (reference sequence). CDR3 residues: CASSLDTGLSEQFF. The CDR3 nucleotides read TGTGCCAGCAGCCTCGACACAGGTTTGAGTGAGCAGTTCTTC.

The chain is built from TRBV2 and TRBJ1-2, with 7 bases aligning to TRBD1. The CDR3 extends over 14 amino acids. Germline CDR1 SNHLY, CDR2 FYNNEI. The ends lost 6 bases at V and 4 bases at J; junction bases unmatched: 8. Written as DNA, the CDR3 is TGTGCCAGCAGACCCGGACAGGACATCTATGGCTACACCTTC. Translating gives CASRPGQDIYGYTF. Full variable domain (missing parts from reference TRBV2 and TRBJ1-2): EPEVTQTPSHQVTQMGQEVILRCVPISNHLYFYWYRQILGQKVEFLVSFYNNEISEKSEIFDDQFSVERPDGSNFTLKIRSTKLEDSAMYFCASRPGQDIYGYTFGSGTRLTVV.

V gene TRBV2 combines with J gene TRBJ1-1; 7 bases line up with TRBD1. The junction had 5 bases not matched to a gene; V was cut back by 4 bases and J by 0 bases. Germline V lookup: CDR1 SNHLY, CDR2 FYNNEI. The CDR3 loop spans 15 amino acids. The CDR3 protein is CASSGGGTLNTEAFF. The CDR3 DNA is TGTGCCAGCAGTGGAGGGGGCACCTTGAACACTGAAGCTTTCTTT.

V usage is TRBV21-1 and J usage is TRBJ1-5; whether TRBD1, the table's D call, matches the DNA was not checked. TRBV21-1 is a pseudogene segment. This CDR3 contains 13 residues. The CDR3 sequence: CASSKARGQPQHF. DNA of the CDR3: TGTGCCAGCAGCAAAGCCAGGGGGCAGCCCCAGCATTTT.

This chain links TRBV2 with TRBJ2-7; 7 positions agree with TRBD2. CDR3 length equals 13 residues. J lost 4 bases, V lost 5 bases, and 5 bases had no gene match. The germline CDR1 and CDR2 sequences are SNHLY and FYNNEI. This CDR3 reads CASSSWEGYEQYF. In DNA, the CDR3 is TGTGCCAGCAGTTCTTGGGAGGGGTACGAGCAGTACTTC.

This chain joins TRBV11-2 and TRBJ2-5, with 10 bases fitting TRBD2. CDR3 length: 17 residues. V lost 3 bases and J lost 1; bases outside the gene matches: 8. Looked up from germline, CDR1 is SGHAT and CDR2 is FQNNGV. The CDR3 protein is CASSFEGGLAVQETQYF. CDR3 nucleotide sequence: TGTGCCAGCAGCTTCGAGGGCGGACTAGCGGTCCAAGAGACCCAGTACTTC.

This chain connects TRBV5-1 to TRBJ1-2, with D unclear. The CDR3 runs 14 residues. The germline V and J ends were trimmed by 0 bases and 6 bases, with 12 bases remaining between them. Germline V CDR1 and CDR2: SGHRS, YFSETQ. In DNA form, the CDR3 reads TGCGCCAGCAGCTTGGAAACTAGTCAGAATGGCTACACCTTC. Amino acid sequence: CASSLETSQNGYTF. Complete variable domain (other parts from reference TRBV5-1 and TRBJ1-2): KAGVTQTPRYLIKTRGQQVTLSCSPISGHRSVSWYQQTPGQGLQFLFEYFSETQRNKGNFPGRFSGRQFSNSRSEMNVSTLELGDSALYLCASSLETSQNGYTFGSGTRLTVV.

The chain has TRBV5-4 and TRBJ1-1; 10 bases fit TRBD1. CDR3 length: 15 residues. J lost 4 bases, V lost 3 bases, and 6 bases had no gene match. The germline CDR1 and CDR2 sequences are SGHNT and YYREEE (reference sequence). The CDR3 DNA follows: TGTGCCAGCAGCTACCGACAGGGGGCAGGCACTGAAGCTTTCTTT. This translates into CASSYRQGAGTEAFF.

The CDR3 region is CASSQGQYSGNTIYF. CDR3 nucleotides: TGTGCCAGCAGCCAAGGACAGTACTCTGGAAACACCATATATTTT. The V and J genes are TRBV4-2 and TRBJ1-3, with a tentative D call TRBD1 (5 bases). Germline V lookup: CDR1 LGHNA, CDR2 YNFKEQ. Trimming removed 1 base from V and 0 bases from J, with 7 bases in between. This CDR3 spans 15 amino acids.

The rearrangement joins TRBV28 to TRBJ1-5, with 7 bases lining up with TRBD1. This CDR3 spans 16 amino acids. Germline CDR1 and CDR2: MDHEN and SYDVKM. Losses at the gene ends were 6 bases for V and 1 base for J; bases not matched to a gene: 9. Written as DNA, the CDR3 is TGTGCCAGCAGAAGCCCGACAGGGATAAGCAATCAGCCCCAGCATTTT. Translation: CASRSPTGISNQPQHF.

This clone was detected only a few times. The chain recombines TRBV28 with TRBJ1-6, with no clear D. Germline loops: CDR1 MDHEN, CDR2 SYDVKM. The CDR3 runs to 14 residues. The ends were cut back, 8 bases at V and 5 bases at J, with 13 bases in the middle. The CDR3 DNA follows: TGTGCCAGCCTCGGGGTCGCCGATAATTCACCCCTCCACTTT. It codes for CASLGVADNSPLHF. Looking up the rest from reference TRBV28 and TRBJ1-6 gives the full variable domain: DVKVTQSSRYLVKRTGEKVFLECVQDMDHENMFWYRQDPGLGLRLIYFSYDVKMKEKGDIPEGYSVSREKKERFSLILESASTNQTSMYLCASLGVADNSPLHFGNGTRLTVT.

The chain couples TRBV20-1 to TRBJ2-1, with D possibly matching TRBD1 (5 bases). This CDR3 comprises 10 residues. CDR1 is DFQATT and CDR2 is SNEGSKA in the germline V gene (reference sequence). V was clipped by 6 bases and J by 8 bases, with 8 bases between them. The CDR3 region is CSAPRDEQFF. The CDR3 DNA is TGCAGTGCCCCCAGGGATGAGCAGTTCTTC.

This clone was detected once. The CDR3 region has the DNA TGTGCCAGCAGTTCCCATACAGGGATCGGGCAGCCCCAGCATTTT. It codes for CASSSHTGIGQPQHF. This chain connects TRBV6-6 to TRBJ1-5, with D perhaps TRBD1 (6 bases). Looked up from germline, CDR1 is MNHNY and CDR2 is SVGAGI (reference sequence). V dropped 4 bases and J dropped 7 bases, with 17 bases sitting between them. This CDR3 spans 15 amino acids.

The genes are TRBV11-2 and TRBJ1-1; D is unresolved. There are 11 residues in the CDR3. Germline-derived CDR1 and CDR2 are SGHAT and FQNNGV. V gave up 5 bases and J gave up 3 bases, with 4 bases separating them. The CDR3 loop is CASSPHTEAFF. The CDR3 DNA reads as TGTGCCAGCAGCCCTCACACTGAAGCTTTCTTT. Complete variable domain (other parts from reference TRBV11-2 and TRBJ1-1): EAGVAQSPRYKIIEKRQSVAFWCNPISGHATLYWYQQILGQGPKLLIQFQNNGVVDDSQLPKDRFSAERLKGVDSTLKIQPAKLEDSAVYLCASSPHTEAFFGQGTRLTVV.

In its sample, this clone was seen a few times. Other DNA variants within this sample encode the same CDR3. The chain recombines TRBV6-1 with TRBJ1-5; TRBD1 is a possible D gene (5 bases). The CDR3 is 15 amino acids. Germline CDR1 and CDR2: MNHNS and SASEGT. Trimming stripped 3 bases from V and 3 bases from J, with 12 bases between. CDR3 residues: CASSEAGGYNQPQHF. As DNA, the CDR3 is TGTGCCAGCAGTGAGGCGGGGGGGTACAATCAGCCCCAGCATTTT.

The chain uses TRBV30 and TRBJ1-1, with 8 bases identical to TRBD1. The CDR3 contains 14 residues. Germline loops: CDR1 GTSNPN, CDR2 SVGIG (reference sequence). Trimming took 4 bases from V and 1 from J; bases not matched to a gene: 5. The chain's CDR3 is CAWNGQGSNTEAFF. The CDR3 DNA follows: TGTGCCTGGAATGGACAGGGTTCGAACACTGAAGCTTTCTTT.

V is TRBV27 and J is TRBJ1-6, with a weak D call TRBD1 (5 bases). Germline V gene sequence: CDR1 MNHEY, CDR2 SMNVEV (reference sequence). The CDR3 length is 15 residues. The V gene lost 6 bases and the J gene lost 6 bases, with 15 bases spanning the gap. CDR3 loop: CASRTILGGNSPLHF. For the CDR3, the DNA is TGTGCCAGCAGAACGATCTTGGGGGGTAATTCACCCCTCCACTTT.

The gene calls are TRBV10-3 and TRBJ2-7; TRBD1 matches at 8 bases. There are 12 residues in the CDR3. Germline V gene sequence: CDR1 ENHRY, CDR2 SYGVKD. Trimming at V came to 11 bases and at J to 4 bases, leaving 7 bases not matched to a gene. The CDR3 coding sequence is TGTGCCGTCCAGGGGGCCGAGTACGAGCAGTACTTC. This sequence encodes CAVQGAEYEQYF.

The chain couples TRBV7-9 to TRBJ2-5; 8 bases map to TRBD1. CDR3 length: 14 residues. Germline V gives CDR1 SEHNR, CDR2 FQNEAQ (reference sequence). V shed 5 bases, J shed 2 bases, and the junction held 4 bases outside the gene matches. The CDR3: CASSLDRGQETQYF. Here the CDR3 DNA reads TGTGCCAGCAGCCTTGACAGGGGTCAAGAGACCCAGTACTTC.

Here the CDR3 reads CASSVTGGRDTEAFF. CDR3 in DNA: TGTGCCAGCAGCGTTACAGGGGGCCGGGACACTGAAGCTTTCTTT. The chain links TRBV9 to TRBJ1-1, with TRBD1 identical over 9 bases. With 2 bases clipped from V and 3 bases from J, the junction kept 5 bases outside the gene matches. The CDR3 is made up of 15 amino acids. Germline CDR1 and CDR2: SGDLS and YYNGEE.

The gene calls are TRBV2 and TRBJ2-5, with TRBD2 matching over 8 bases. The CDR3 has 14 residues. Germline V gene data show CDR1 as SNHLY and CDR2 as FYNNEI. J was trimmed by 5 bases and V by 3 bases; bases with no gene match: 5. CDR3 bases: TGTGCCAGCAGTGACCGGGGGGGCCGGGAGACCCAGTACTTC. Protein sequence: CASSDRGGRETQYF.